These 29 T cell receptor beta chains were sequenced from one sample in a study of post-analysis software for immune sequencing data. The antigens of these receptors remain unknown. Sequencing libraries made from TCR beta cDNA carried unique molecular identifiers. TCRdb ran MiXCR on the PCR reads and lists one entry per CDR3 protein. The data contain roughly 200,000 distinct CDR3 sequences, 29% of them singletons. Whole-study findings and limits: Among about 5 TRBV segments more frequent in patients than controls were TRBV5-6, TRBV5-1 and TRBV20-1.

The sequencing input was blood. These receptors came from a girl aged 2 to 17 with multiple sclerosis.

This clonotype was counted only a few times. One junction end does not reproduce the germline sequence, and a read error may be involved. The chain links TRBV7-2 to TRBJ1-1, with no clear D. CDR1 and CDR2 from the germline V gene are SGHTA and FQGNSA. CDR3 length: 12 amino acids. The CDR3 region is CASNLELNEAFF. CDR3 in DNA: TGTGCCAGCAACTTAGAATTGAATGAAGCTTTCTTT.

There are a few counts of this clonotype. This chain links TRBV3-1 with TRBJ2-7; TRBD1 matches at 9 bases. J was trimmed by 3 bases and V by 3 bases; bases with no gene match: 9. Per germline, CDR1 LGHDT and CDR2 YNNKEL (reference sequence). CDR3 length equals 16 residues. Here the CDR3 reads CASSHPGGTGIYEQYF. CDR3 in DNA: TGTGCCAGCAGCCATCCGGGCGGGACAGGGATCTACGAGCAGTACTTC.

This chain's CDR3 is CSVDARGRGNYGYTF. CDR3 nucleotides: TGCAGCGTTGATGCCCGCGGCAGGGGTAACTATGGCTACACCTTC. This chain links TRBV29-1 with TRBJ1-2; maybe TRBD1 (6 bases). V shed 3 bases and J shed 1 base, with 15 bases lying between them. Germline CDR1 reads SQVTM; CDR2 reads ANQGSEA. The CDR3 runs to 15 residues.

Points on this clonotype: Sequence at one end of the junction differs from germline and may be a read error. The V call is TRBV18, the J call TRBJ2-1; D is possibly TRBD1 (6 bases). The CDR3 length is 15 residues. Per germline, CDR1 KGHSH and CDR2 LQKENI. CDR3 loop: CASSPPSVGDNERFF. CDR3 DNA: TGTGCCAGCTCGCCACCGTCGGTAGGGGACAATGAGCGGTTCTTC.

With respect to this clonotype: Germline and junction disagree at one end, which may indicate a read error. The rearrangement links TRBV12-3 or TRBV12-4 to TRBJ2-7; no definite D call. The CDR3 sequence is 11 residues long. The CDR3 DNA reads as TGTGCCAGCAGTTTAGACTACGAGCGGTACTTC. Its protein product is CASSLDYERYF.

This clonotype was seen ten or more times. CDR3 in amino acids: CASSPDRWSYEQYF. CDR3 sequence (DNA): TGCGCCAGCAGCCCGGACAGGTGGTCCTACGAGCAGTACTTC. The chain joins TRBV5-1 to TRBJ2-7; TRBD1 matches 7 bases. The junction had 5 bases not matched to a gene; V was cut back by 4 bases and J by 1 base. This CDR3 spans 14 amino acids. In germline, CDR1 is SGHRS, CDR2 YFSETQ.

This clonotype has more than one count but fewer than ten. The chain links TRBV28 to TRBJ2-7; no definite D call. In germline, CDR1 is MDHEN, CDR2 SYDVKM. The V gene lost 10 bases and the J gene lost 4 bases, with 11 bases spanning the gap. This CDR3 contains 11 residues. CDR3 in amino acids: CATILLYEQYF. CDR3 nucleotides: TGTGCCACCATCCTGTTGTACGAGCAGTACTTC.

About this clonotype itself: At one boundary the junction diverges from the germline segment, which might be a read error. J is TRBJ1-2 and V is TRBV28; D is uncertain. This CDR3 spans 13 amino acids. Germline CDR1 is MDHEN and CDR2 is SYDVKM. CDR3 sequence reads: CASTLGPEYGYIF. CDR3 DNA sequence: TGTGCCAGCACCCTGGGCCCGGAATATGGCTACATCTTC.

The sample holds a few counts of this clonotype. This chain uses TRBV11-3 with TRBJ2-2; D is unclear. This CDR3 comprises 13 residues. V lost 2 bases to trimming and J lost 5 bases, with 6 bases between them. CDR1 is SGHNT and CDR2 is YENEEA in the germline V gene. The CDR3 nucleotides are TGTGCCAGCAGCTTATGGGGAACCGGGGAGCTGTTTTTT. This gives the protein CASSLWGTGELFF.

The table lists this clonotype with many counts. This chain uses TRBV29-1 with TRBJ2-1; 11 bases agree with TRBD2. The CDR3 is 14 amino acids. Germline CDR1 is SQVTM and CDR2 is ANQGSEA. The V and J ends lost 8 bases and 9 bases, in that order; junction bases with no gene match: 12. Here the CDR3 reads CSLEDLAGGREQFF. The CDR3 region has the DNA TGCAGCCTCGAAGACCTAGCGGGAGGCCGTGAGCAGTTCTTC.

The rearrangement joins TRBV9 to TRBJ1-1; possibly TRBD1 for D (5 bases). The V gene lost 3 bases and the J gene lost 3 bases, with 15 bases spanning the gap. CDR3 length: 15 residues. Germline lookup yields CDR1 SGDLS and CDR2 YYNGEE. The CDR3 loop reads CASSARDPGDTEAFF. The CDR3 coding sequence is TGTGCCAGCAGCGCTCGGGATCCGGGGGACACTGAAGCTTTCTTT.

This clonotype showed up many times. The chain has TRBV20-1 and TRBJ1-6; D gene ambiguous. The germline V gene encodes CDR1 DFQATT and CDR2 SNEGSKA (reference sequence). Trimming took 5 bases from V and 0 from J, leaving 14 bases between them. The CDR3 extends over 16 amino acids. Here the CDR3 reads CSASLFGSSYNSPLHF. The CDR3 nucleotides read TGCAGTGCTTCCCTCTTCGGGAGCTCCTATAATTCACCCCTCCACTTT.

There are many counts of this clonotype. The V call is TRBV20-1, the J call TRBJ1-5; TRBD1 matches 7 bases. The V and J ends lost 0 bases and 0 bases, in that order; junction bases with no gene match: 2. The CDR3 sequence is 15 residues long. Germline lookup yields CDR1 DFQATT and CDR2 SNEGSKA (reference sequence). This CDR3 is CSAREGQNSNQPQHF. The CDR3 bases are TGCAGTGCTAGAGAGGGACAGAATAGCAATCAGCCCCAGCATTTT.

A few counts support this clonotype. The rearrangement uses TRBV5-1 and TRBJ1-6; D not certain. Trimming left V 3 bases short and J 8 bases short, with 12 bases between. The CDR3 contains 14 residues. Germline CDR1 reads SGHRS; CDR2 reads YFSETQ. The CDR3 coding sequence is TGCGCCAGCAGCTCAATGTCGGGAGATTCACCCCTCCACTTT. Its protein is CASSSMSGDSPLHF.

V and J are TRBV6-5 and TRBJ2-1; 8 bases match TRBD2. Germline CDR1 MNHEY, CDR2 SVGAGI. V dropped 5 bases and J dropped 7; count of bases not matched to a gene: 7. The CDR3 is 14 residues long. In DNA form, the CDR3 reads TGTGCCAGCAGTGAGCGGGAGAGACTAAATGAGCAGTTCTTC. This codes for CASSERERLNEQFF.

This clonotype was observed a few times. The chain has TRBV19 and TRBJ1-2; TRBD1 is a possible D gene (5 bases). CDR1 and CDR2 from the germline V gene are LNHDA and SQIVND (reference sequence). Trimming removed 7 bases from V and 4 bases from J, with 7 bases in between. This CDR3 has 11 amino acids. CDR3: CASTDSYGYTF. In DNA, the CDR3 is TGTGCCAGTACAGACAGCTATGGCTACACCTTC.

This clonotype appeared a single time. A much larger clone lies a single base off, so this may be a read error. The V and J genes are TRBV25-1 and TRBJ1-2; D not resolved. The germline V gene encodes CDR1 MGHDK and CDR2 SYGVNS. This CDR3 spans 13 amino acids. Trimming shortened V by 6 bases and J by 7 bases, and 15 bases separated the two germline ends. The CDR3 here is CASSQAEQCGYTF. DNA for the CDR3: TGTGCCAGCAGCCAAGCGGAGCAGTGTGGCTACACCTTC.

This clonotype occurred a few times. V and J are TRBV10-3 and TRBJ2-7, with 11 bases identical to TRBD2. In germline, CDR1 is ENHRY, CDR2 SYGVKD. The CDR3 contains 14 residues. The ends lost 7 bases at V and 4 bases at J; junction bases unmatched: 6. The CDR3 region has the DNA TGTGCCATCATGGATGTAGCGGGAGGGTACGAGCAGTACTTC. It specifies CAIMDVAGGYEQYF.

This clonotype was counted between two and nine times. The chain couples TRBV5-1 to TRBJ1-1, with D perhaps matching TRBD1 (6 bases). This CDR3 has 16 residues. Deletions cut 1 base from V and 0 bases from J, with 13 bases between. The germline V gene encodes CDR1 SGHRS and CDR2 YFSETQ. The CDR3 DNA reads as TGCGCCAGCAGCTTGTTGAGACAGGACATGAACACTGAAGCTTTCTTT. Translating gives CASSLLRQDMNTEAFF.

This clonotype has more than one count but fewer than ten. At one end, the junction sequence differs from germline, possibly due to a read error. V and J are TRBV6-1 and TRBJ1-6, with no clear D. The CDR3 is 13 residues long. Germline V gene lookup returns CDR1 MNHNS and CDR2 SASEGT. The DNA of the CDR3 is TGTGCCAGCACCCAAGAGCGAAATTCACCCCCCCACTTT. It translates to CASTQERNSPPHF.

Comments on this clonotype: A read error may be the cause here, since a much bigger clone is one base away. The chain employs TRBV2 and TRBJ2-7, with D uncertain. CDR1 is SNHLY and CDR2 is FYNNEI in the germline V gene. The CDR3 has 14 residues. The V and J ends lost 6 bases and 1 base respectively, with 13 bases between them. The CDR3 DNA is TGTGCCAGCAGGGTATGGCCGAGTTCCTACGAGCAGTACTTC. Translating it yields CASRVWPSSYEQYF.

This sequence joins TRBV5-1 and TRBJ2-1; TRBD1 matches 7 bases. CDR3 length: 13 amino acids. Germline CDR1 and CDR2: SGHRS and YFSETQ. V dropped 5 bases and J dropped 6; count of bases not matched to a gene: 5. The CDR3 spells CASRLGTVNEQFF. The CDR3 DNA follows: TGCGCCAGCAGATTAGGGACAGTCAATGAGCAGTTCTTC.

In its sample, this clonotype was seen a few times. V usage is TRBV7-3 and J usage is TRBJ1-2; D gene unclear. Deletions cut 1 base from V and 3 bases from J, with 9 bases between. Germline CDR1 reads SGHTA; CDR2 reads FQGTGA. CDR3 size: 14 residues. The CDR3 is CASSLRQADYGYTF. CDR3 in DNA: TGTGCCAGCAGCTTAAGGCAGGCGGACTATGGCTACACCTTC.

This clonotype was counted between two and nine times. In DNA, the CDR3 is TGTGCCGGAAGGGGGGGCGGTGGCTACACCTTC. Encoded protein: CAGRGGGGYTF. The rearrangement uses TRBV28 and TRBJ1-2; maybe TRBD1 (6 bases). V was shortened by 11 bases and J by 7 bases, with 14 bases between the two germline ends. CDR1 is MDHEN, CDR2 SYDVKM, per germline. There are 11 residues in the CDR3.

Only a few counts were recorded for this clonotype. A read error may be the cause here, since a much bigger clone is one base away. The chain recombines TRBV28 with TRBJ2-5; D is unresolved. Germline V gives CDR1 MDHEN, CDR2 SYDVKM. The CDR3 sequence is 14 residues long. With 8 bases removed from V and 3 bases from J, the gap between germline ends came to 16 bases. Here the CDR3 DNA reads TGTGCCAGCGGTCCCATCTTAGGCGAAGAGACCCAGTACTTC. It is translated as CASGPILGEETQYF.

The chain carries TRBV5-1 and TRBJ1-1, with 9 bases fitting TRBD1. V gave up 4 bases and J gave up 5 bases; unmatched junction bases: 6. CDR1 is SGHRS and CDR2 is YFSETQ in the germline V gene. The CDR3 totals 14 residues. The CDR3 sequence: CASSPGTGRTEAFF. The CDR3 nucleotides read TGCGCCAGCAGCCCCGGGACAGGGCGGACTGAAGCTTTCTTT.

For this clonotype: The limits of the CDR3 on the DNA are not certain, so only TCRdb's listed CDR3 is given. This chain links TRBV29-1 with TRBJ1-4; the table's D call of TRBD1 was not tested on the DNA. The CDR3 adds up to 19 amino acids, both ends counted. Germline lookup yields CDR1 SQVTM and CDR2 ANQGSEA. The CDR3 sequence is CSVVGNEAFFGQTNEKLFF.

This clonotype was found many times. The genes are TRBV29-1 and TRBJ2-1, with 8 bases fitting TRBD2. Germline V gene sequence: CDR1 SQVTM, CDR2 ANQGSEA. CDR3 length: 13 residues. The CDR3 region is CGGAGVGGNEQFF. CDR3 DNA sequence: TGCGGAGGAGCGGGAGTAGGTGGGAATGAGCAGTTCTTC.

V usage is TRBV7-9 and J usage is TRBJ2-2, with TRBD2 matching 9 bases. J was trimmed by 4 bases and V by 6 bases; bases with no gene match: 9. Germline lookup yields CDR1 SEHNR and CDR2 FQNEAQ (reference sequence). The CDR3 spans 16 residues. The CDR3 DNA sequence: TGTGCCAGCAGGCGTATTAGCGGGAGTCCCACCGGGGAGCTGTTTTTT. Its translation: CASRRISGSPTGELFF.